This record covers a single TCR beta chain. The target of this receptor is not known. No quality values exist for individual bases; no much larger clone is one base distant. The library was generated by the immunoSEQ multiplex PCR assay. For the multiplex PCR, a mixture combining 60 forward primers for TCR Vbeta segments and 13 reverse primers for TCR Jbeta segments was used. Amplification of the CDR3 region of rearranged TCR beta genes was performed with a multiplex PCR assay on genomic DNA. Amplified TCR beta libraries were sequenced as 87-base-pair reads on the Illumina HiSeq System. The source study handled its data this way. Across the 600 to 700 repertoires, a later analysis counted 80 million or so unique TCR beta chains, roughly 11 million of which were shared by at least two donors. Raw reads were error-corrected and collapsed into unique sequences with a nearest-neighbor algorithm that merged closely related sequences to remove PCR and sequencing errors. CDR3 sequences were aligned to IMGT reference sequences to assign V, D and J gene segments. For a sequence to be retained, a match of at least six nucleotides was required to both a V gene segment and a J gene segment. Rearrangements were classified as productive when the CDR3 lacked stop codons and remained in frame with V and J, and all other rearrangements were classified as non-productive. CDR3 was defined by IMGT convention, running from the second conserved V-encoded cysteine to the conserved J-encoded phenylalanine. Sequences without an unambiguous match to a single V gene segment were excluded from the earlier analysis of about 600 of the donors. An earlier analysis of a few hundred of the donors classified V segments as functional when productive rearrangements were above 56.7% and as segregating when the standard deviation between donors was above 5%. A statistical classification framework was developed to diagnose cytomegalovirus status using the catalog of TCR beta chain sequences. V and J gene assignment, in a later analysis, came from comparing TCR nucleotide sequences with IMGT/GENE-DB human TR gene sequences. The TCRdist pipeline was used in a later analysis to assign CDR3 sequences and most-parsimonious VDJ recombination scenarios. In a later analysis, each TCR beta chain was defined by its CDR3 amino acid sequence together with its V-gene family, and reads lacking a unique V-gene family were excluded. To address suspected cross-contamination and a sequencing artifact, a later analysis removed 592 highly shared, low-generation-probability nucleotide sequences. In a later analysis, a clonal expansion index for each public chain was calculated from normalized within-repertoire ranks of inferred template counts. In a later analysis, generation probabilities were computed with a VDJ recombination model fitted to out-of-frame rearrangements, and the resulting probabilities were checked against IGoR. In a later analysis, hypergeometric tests were used to score TCR-TCR, TCR-HLA and TCR-CMV co-occurrence, with a repertoire-size bias correction applied to TCR pairs. To estimate false discovery rates, a later analysis permuted the HLA or CMV assignments 20 times. A later analysis grouped co-occurring TCRs with DBSCAN, adding TCRdist sequence similarity when clustering within HLA-allele-positive subsets. Repertoires with fewer than 30,000 or more than 120,000 public chains, plus five repertoires with anomalous nucleotide sharing, were excluded from co-occurrence clustering. TCRdb's version of the immuneACCESS table is confined to in-frame rearrangements and falls short of the full clone set. An unresolved V gene accounts for under half of the shortfall where checked; the remainder is of unknown origin. Clone size and V and J calls were adopted from that table, with D and trimming inferred from the DNA. The sample table lists around 130,000 clones, approximately 85% of them with a count of one. Approximately 6.7% of the sample is in the top ten clones.

The sample originates from a study of cytomegalovirus exposure and HLA in healthy donors (dated by TCRdb to between 2016 and 2019). For context, the study as a whole: According to an earlier analysis of 587 of the donors, some 170 million T cells yielded 117 million unique TCR beta sequences and about 280 Gb of sequence data. About 300 gigabases of sequencing data and tens of millions of unique TCR sequences were included in an early release covering 550 to 650 HLA-typed donors. Among the roughly 400 genotyped donors, more than 70% belonged to the genetic ancestry cluster associated with self-reported Caucasian donors. The study aimed to test whether signatures of past pathogen exposure could be identified by cataloging public T cell receptors. The study profiled the T cell repertoires of fewer than 850 subjects by immunosequencing and related them to cytomegalovirus serostatus. Along with the approximately 700-subject first cohort, a separate validation cohort of over a hundred different subjects was used. High-throughput TCR immunosequencing, statistical association of individual TCRs with disease status, and machine learning were combined to predict cytomegalovirus infection status. A later analysis re-examined previously published TCR beta repertoires from more than 650 donors and added high-resolution HLA genotyping to investigate patterns of TCR occurrence. Rather than drawing on any new phenotypic data, the later analysis identified candidate immune exposures from TCR beta sequences and the way those sequences occurred across donors. To decide whether each TCR beta V gene segment behaved as functional or pseudogenic, an earlier analysis of approximately 600 of the donors relied on high-throughput TCR beta sequencing. Donor age, sex, ethnicity and CMV serostatus were compiled alongside the repertoire data. In a later genetic analysis, genome-wide SNP genotypes for about three fifths of the 666 donors were used, and that subset was treated as a discovery cohort. Every repertoire in the discovery cohort had been generated on one and the same sequencing platform. HLA typing covered class I and class II loci at four-digit resolution. Typing coverage varied by locus: roughly 629-640 donors for A, B, C, DRB1 and DQB1; approximately 560 for DQA1; around 570 for DPA1; 400 to 480 for DPB1. Because of strong linkage in the cohort, five DR-DQ haplotypes were treated as single units for association and clustering. Among roughly 400 genotyped donors of the cohort, an average of approximately 220,000 unique TCR beta nucleotide sequences was sequenced per donor, of which 15% to 20% were non-productive. Overall results and qualifications from the work: In vitro tests confirmed that three of the cytomegalovirus-associated TCR beta chains recognize cytomegalovirus antigens. The cohort was sequenced for TCR beta chains only, and without alpha or paired-chain data the features that could be detected were limited. In a later analysis, the rate of TCR association differed among HLA loci, with DRB1 alleles having the most associated TCRs and HLA-C alleles having the fewest. According to a later analysis, parvovirus B19, influenza, CMV and Epstein-Barr virus appeared linked to several top co-occurrence clusters. Linkage disequilibrium might explain the correlated functional status among segregating V segments, but an unknown experimental factor could not be excluded. In the study, about 150 TCR beta chains were listed as associated with cytomegalovirus. Compared with equally common non-associated chains, HLA-associated TCR beta chains in a later analysis were more clonally expanded and had lower generation probabilities. The classifier was reported to diagnose cytomegalovirus status with high specificity and sensitivity in both the original cohort and the validation cohort. Because some donors lacked HLA typing at each locus, the association tests relied only on the typed subset. When HLA alleles, especially DR and DQ, strongly co-occurred, TCR associations were difficult to assign to individual alleles. A further reported finding was that TCR beta sequences accurately predicted the HLA-A and HLA-B alleles for most subjects in the first cohort. Compared with the roughly 700-donor mean, donors in an Asian-associated ancestry cluster had fewer N-insertions in productive TCRs, according to a later genetic analysis. Immune exposure information for the cohort was limited to CMV serostatus. A group of highly shared sequence variants was considered likely to be a technical artifact of the sequencing pipeline. Because counts were too low, seventeen rarely observed V segments, including chromosome 9 orphons, were excluded from the earlier analysis of fewer than 650 of the donors. Roughly uniform sequencing depth across donors was assumed in presence/absence analyses, although this assumption may not hold. At a false discovery rate of 0.05, a later analysis linked 15,000 to 20,000 TCR beta sequences to specific HLA alleles. The authors suggested that the approach could potentially be generalized to other disease states and immunological phenotypes. Most TCR sequences were observed very rarely across donors, whereas some public TCRs were present in many individuals. In an earlier analysis of more than 500 of the donors, most TCR beta V segments appeared in productive rearrangements about 90% or about 30% of the time, broadly matching IMGT annotations. According to a later analysis, most CMV-associated TCR beta chains appeared to be HLA-restricted, and the HLA associations seemed to be driven largely by CMV exposure. V-gene and J-gene trimming of TCR beta chains was associated with a missense DCLRE1C variant in a later genetic analysis, and the association was replicated in an independent cohort. Some IMGT-functional V segments, including TRBV6-2 and TRBV6-3, could not be told apart with the 87-base-pair reads, so those segments were excluded.

The CDR3 spans 14 residues, from the cysteine through the phenylalanine. Only the CDR3 DNA stays, 42 bases, in frame from base 1. For CDR1 and CDR2, the germline V gene lists SNHLY and FYNNEI. Here V drops 7 bases and J drops 11 bases, and the junction holds 15 bases not matched to any gene. In total, roughly 670 healthy bone marrow donors made up the cohort. At the time of sampling, every cohort member was nominally healthy, though immune exposures that went unrecorded were likely present. The donor tested CMV seropositive, placing the donor among the 289 seropositive members of the cohort. A peripheral blood sample was collected from each donor, and TCR beta sequencing was performed on peripheral blood mononuclear cells. Genomic DNA was extracted from the blood cell samples with the Qiagen DNeasy Blood Extraction Kit.

Sequenced material: PBMCs. This receptor was taken from a woman aged 25-40 years in good health and CMV-seropositive. The chain is assembled from TRBV2 and TRBJ1-1; TRBD1 agrees with 8 junctional bases. The nucleotides read TGTGCCAGCACCCAACAGGGGGGGAAAATAGGCGCTTTCTTT. Its translation is CASTQQGGKIGAFF.